The next 10 T cell receptor beta chains were all read from a single sample in a study of CD8+CD57+ T cells in acquired aplastic anemia. The template for TCR beta VDJ and CDR3 sequence profiling was genomic DNA. In TCRdb, the reads were re-called with MiXCR into one record per CDR3 protein. The repertoire includes some 150,000 distinct CDR3 sequences, roughly two thirds of them detected once, and about 50% sits in the top ten. Sequencing involved patients with CD8+CD57+ cell expansion previously shown by flow cytometry. The sequencing sample was made of sorted CD4+, CD8+, or CD8+CD57+ T cells (not recorded which) from PBMCs. The source is a human donor with aplastic anemia.

A single count supports this clonotype. This chain links TRBV20-1 with TRBJ2-7, with a weak D call TRBD2 (5 bases). The CDR3 has 13 amino acids. Germline V gene sequence: CDR1 DFQATT, CDR2 SNEGSKA (reference sequence). The V end lost 1 base, the J end lost 4 bases, and 11 bases lay between the germline ends. CDR3 loop: CSARGTGIYEQYF. Here the CDR3 DNA reads TGCAGTGCTAGAGGGACTGGGATTTACGAGCAGTACTTC.

The V call is TRBV20-1, the J call TRBJ1-1, with D hard to call. Trimming pared 1 base from V and 6 bases from J, leaving 12 bases between. The CDR3 consists of 13 residues. Germline CDR1 and CDR2: DFQATT and SNEGSKA (reference sequence). As DNA, the CDR3 is TGCAGTGCTAGAGTACTAGGGAGACCTGAAGCTTTCTTT. It translates to CSARVLGRPEAFF.

The rearrangement uses TRBV5-6 and TRBJ1-1; D remains unclear. Per the germline V gene, CDR1 is SGHDT and CDR2 is YYEEEE. Trimming removed 2 bases at V and 1 base at J, with 12 bases between. The CDR3 length is 15 residues. The DNA of the CDR3 is TGTGCCAGCAGCTTTGGTAACACTCAGAACACTGAAGCTTTCTTT. Translated: CASSFGNTQNTEAFF.

This chain links TRBV20-1 with TRBJ2-7, with a weak D call TRBD2 (5 bases). V lost 3 bases and J lost 7, with 19 bases in between. Germline-derived CDR1 and CDR2 are DFQATT and SNEGSKA (reference sequence). The CDR3 consists of 14 residues. Here the CDR3 DNA reads TGCAGTGCTAGTCGGACCGCCGCCGAGGGTGAGCAGTACTTC. It yields the protein CSASRTAAEGEQYF.

The chain joins TRBV7-9 to TRBJ2-3; a possible D gene is TRBD1 (6 bases). This CDR3 has 15 amino acids. The germline CDR1 and CDR2 sequences are SEHNR and FQNEAQ (reference sequence). V was trimmed by 6 bases and J by 2 bases, leaving 15 bases between them. DNA for the CDR3: TGTGCCAGCAGTACTACCGGGACAATCACAGATACGCAGTATTTT. As protein: CASSTTGTITDTQYF.

The V and J genes are TRBV11-1 and TRBJ1-1, with D unresolved. V lost 6 bases and J 0 bases, leaving 14 bases between the germline ends. Germline V gene lookup returns CDR1 SGHAT and CDR2 FQDESV (reference sequence). The CDR3 contains 15 residues. CDR3 protein: CASRKTTSVNTEAFF. CDR3 nucleotide sequence: TGTGCCAGCAGGAAGACTACGAGCGTGAACACTGAAGCTTTCTTT.

This clonotype was counted only a few times. J is TRBJ1-3 and V is TRBV6-5, with unresolved D. This CDR3 spans 12 amino acids. CDR1 is MNHEY and CDR2 is SVGAGI in the germline V gene. The V end lost 6 bases, the J end lost 0 bases, and 3 bases lay between the germline ends. The CDR3 coding sequence is TGTGCCAGCAGGGGCTCTGGAAACACCATATATTTT. As protein: CASRGSGNTIYF.

Points on this clonotype: A read error is likely, as this CDR3 ends without the conserved phenylalanine or tryptophan. The CDR3: CASSISGAEQYL. DNA of the CDR3: TGTGCCAGTAGTATCTCAGGAGCAGAGCAGTACCTC. The V call is TRBV19, the J call TRBJ2-7; D remains unclear. CDR3 length: 12 amino acids. Trimming cost V 3 bases and J 7 bases, with 10 bases left between them. Germline V CDR1 and CDR2: LNHDA, SQIVND (reference sequence).

On this clonotype: At one of its ends the junction is not consistent with the germline gene, which may arise from a read error. The chain has TRBV19 and TRBJ2-1; no definite D call. This CDR3 has 13 amino acids. Germline CDR1 LNHDA, CDR2 SQIVND (reference sequence). The CDR3 sequence is CASCMSSYNEQFF. The CDR3 DNA follows: TGTGCCAGTTGTATGAGCTCCTACAATGAGCAGTTCTTC.

V usage is TRBV15 and J usage is TRBJ2-7; possibly TRBD2 for D (5 bases). The CDR3 covers 14 residues. V lost 4 bases and J 1 base, leaving 11 bases between the germline ends. The germline V gene has CDR1 LNHNV and CDR2 YYDKDF (reference sequence). The CDR3 bases are TGTGCCACCAGCACCATGGGCGGGTCCTACGAGCAGTACTTC. Translated: CATSTMGGSYEQYF.